These 17 T cell receptor beta chains were sequenced from one sample in a study of lymphopenia after photon versus proton radiotherapy. This table comes from immunoSEQ multiplex PCR, and its TCRdb copy is limited to in-frame clones, with some not included. The sample has 77,000 or so clones, about four fifths seen once. This sample comprised peripheral blood, obtained from a patient treated with proton-based radiotherapy. These TCRs come from a man aged 60-69 years with pancreatic cancer.

This clone was seen once. Other DNA sequences in the sample encode the same CDR3. The V call is TRBV7-3, the J call TRBJ1-1; possible D gene TRBD1, 6 bases. The germline V and J ends were trimmed by 3 bases and 4 bases, with 9 bases remaining between them. The CDR3 consists of 13 residues. Looked up from germline, CDR1 is SGHTA and CDR2 is FQGTGA. CDR3 DNA sequence: TGTGCCAGCAGCTTGACAGGAGGCACTGAAGCTTTCTTT. Translation gives CASSLTGGTEAFF.

The rearrangement links TRBV18 to TRBJ2-7, with 12 bases identical to TRBD2. After removal of 6 bases from V and 3 bases from J, the junction contained 3 bases not matched to a gene. The CDR3 length is 14 residues. Germline V gene data show CDR1 as KGHSH and CDR2 as LQKENI. CDR3 residues: CASSPTSGSYEQYF. CDR3 bases: TGTGCCAGCTCGCCGACTAGCGGGAGCTACGAGCAGTACTTC.

The rearrangement uses TRBV7-2 and TRBJ2-7; D gene ambiguous. V was clipped by 2 bases and J by 6 bases, with 11 bases between them. This CDR3 has 13 residues. In germline, CDR1 is SGHTA, CDR2 FQGNSA. The CDR3 bases are TGTGCCAGCAGCTTACCAGTCGACCGCGAGCAGTACTTC. This codes for CASSLPVDREQYF.

The J gene is TRBJ2-1, the V gene TRBV27; no definite D call. Looked up from germline, CDR1 is MNHEY and CDR2 is SMNVEV (reference sequence). V shed 7 bases and J shed 6 bases, with 13 bases lying between them. The CDR3 has 13 amino acids. CDR3 sequence reads: CASKGLFLNEQFF. DNA for the CDR3: TGTGCCAGCAAAGGGCTATTCCTCAATGAGCAGTTCTTC.

The rearrangement uses TRBV18 and TRBJ2-5; the D gene is possibly TRBD2 (6 bases). Germline V gene sequence: CDR1 KGHSH, CDR2 LQKENI. CDR3 length equals 18 residues. The germline V and J ends were trimmed by 6 bases and 0 bases, with 23 bases remaining between them. CDR3 residues: CASSPRITGGEYQETQYF. The CDR3 bases are TGTGCCAGCTCCCCGAGGATAACGGGCGGGGAGTACCAAGAGACCCAGTACTTC.

V usage is TRBV28 and J usage is TRBJ1-1, with D possibly TRBD1 on 5 matching bases. CDR1 is MDHEN and CDR2 is SYDVKM in the germline V gene. V lost 2 bases, J lost 0 bases, and 13 bases lay in between. CDR3 length equals 16 residues. CDR3: CASSLGGGAMNTEAFF. DNA of the CDR3: TGTGCCAGCAGTTTAGGGGGTGGGGCTATGAACACTGAAGCTTTCTTT.

The rearrangement links TRBV7-2 to TRBJ2-1; 8 nucleotides line up with TRBD2. With 3 bases clipped from V and 3 bases from J, the junction kept 1 base outside the gene matches. Looked up from germline, CDR1 is SGHTA and CDR2 is FQGNSA. The length of the CDR3 is 14 residues. As DNA, the CDR3 is TGTGCCAGCAGCTTGGGACTAGGCTACAATGAGCAGTTCTTC. Its protein is CASSLGLGYNEQFF.

The chain has TRBV6-1 and TRBJ2-7; 16 nucleotides line up with TRBD2. V was clipped by 3 bases and J by 7 bases; unmatched bases: 3. The V gene's germline CDR1 is MNHNS and CDR2 SASEGT. The length of the CDR3 is 15 residues. For the CDR3, the DNA is TGTGCCAGCAGTGAGCCGGGACTAGCGGGAGGGGAGCAGTACTTC. Amino acid sequence: CASSEPGLAGGEQYF.

This clone was picked up a small number of times. V usage is TRBV2 and J usage is TRBJ1-5; D remains ambiguous. The germline CDR1 and CDR2 sequences are SNHLY and FYNNEI. The CDR3 spans 14 residues. V lost 6 bases and J lost 0, with 9 bases in between. CDR3 sequence: CASRVQISNQPQHF. CDR3 sequence (DNA): TGTGCCAGCAGAGTACAGATTAGCAATCAGCCCCAGCATTTT.

CDR3 DNA sequence: TGTGCCAGTAGTCCGAAGACAGATGGAGGGAGCAATCAGCCCCAGCATTTT. Protein sequence: CASSPKTDGGSNQPQHF. V is TRBV19 and J is TRBJ1-5, with TRBD1 as a possible D gene (5 bases). Germline CDR1 reads LNHDA; CDR2 reads SQIVND (reference sequence). There are 17 residues in the CDR3. Trimming removed 5 bases at V and 1 base at J, with 18 bases between.

The chain has TRBV5-1 and TRBJ2-1; D call uncertain. This CDR3 comprises 15 residues. Trimming stripped 1 base from V and 9 bases from J, with 17 bases between. The germline V gene has CDR1 SGHRS and CDR2 YFSETQ. The CDR3 sequence is CASSLSSSTLGEQFF. The CDR3 DNA is TGCGCCAGCAGCTTGTCTTCTTCCACTCTCGGTGAGCAGTTCTTC.

J is TRBJ1-4 and V is TRBV9, with 7 positions matching TRBD1. This CDR3 is 15 amino acids long. Trimming at V came to 1 base and at J to 7 bases, leaving 7 bases not matched to a gene. CDR1 and CDR2 (germline): SGDLS, YYNGEE. This CDR3 reads CASSVNGRGAEKLFF. DNA for the CDR3: TGTGCCAGCAGCGTAAACGGCAGGGGGGCTGAAAAACTGTTTTTT.

On this clone: The junction departs from germline at one end; a sequencing error may be responsible. The chain has TRBV6-1 and TRBJ1-1, with D perhaps TRBD1 (6 bases). Germline-derived CDR1 and CDR2 are MNHNS and SASEGT. The CDR3 is 11 residues long. In DNA form, the CDR3 reads TGCGGGGTTGGGGGCTTCACTGAAGCTTTCTTT. Protein sequence: CGVGGFTEAFF.

The chain combines TRBV30 with TRBJ2-1; D possibly corresponds to TRBD1 (6 bases). Trimming took off 0 bases at V and 1 base at J, with 25 bases between the two ends. This CDR3 contains 20 residues. Germline V gene lookup returns CDR1 GTSNPN and CDR2 SVGIG (reference sequence). The DNA of the CDR3 is TGTGCCTGGAGTGTAGTGGGATCCTGGGTGGGCAGGGGTTCCTACAATGAGCAGTTCTTC. It codes for CAWSVVGSWVGRGSYNEQFF.

The V call is TRBV6-5, the J call TRBJ1-3; no clear D. This CDR3 is 12 amino acids long. Deletions cut 7 bases from V and 4 bases from J, with 8 bases between. Germline loops: CDR1 MNHEY, CDR2 SVGAGI. The CDR3 nucleotides are TGTGCCAGCACCGGGTGGGGAAACACCATATATTTT. Translation: CASTGWGNTIYF.

This sequence joins TRBV7-8 and TRBJ2-1; 9 positions match TRBD2. The ends lost 5 bases at V and 4 bases at J; junction bases unmatched: 9. The V gene's germline CDR1 is SGHVS and CDR2 FQNEAQ. This CDR3 has 16 residues. As DNA, the CDR3 is TGTGCCAGCAGCATCAGTAGCGGGAGTGGATACAATGAGCAGTTCTTC. It translates to CASSISSGSGYNEQFF.

The chain joins TRBV7-3 to TRBJ2-1, with D perhaps matching TRBD1 (6 bases). CDR1 is SGHTA, CDR2 FQGTGA, per germline. With 0 bases removed from V and 6 bases from J, the gap between germline ends came to 12 bases. The CDR3 totals 15 residues. The CDR3 loop is CASSLTGDTFNEQFF. The CDR3 DNA sequence: TGTGCCAGCAGCTTAACTGGGGACACGTTCAATGAGCAGTTCTTC. The whole variable domain, remainder taken from reference TRBV7-3 and TRBJ2-1, is GAGVSQTPSNKVTEKGKYVELRCDPISGHTALYWYRQSLGQGPEFLIYFQGTGAADDSGLPNDRFFAVRPEGSVSTLKIQRTERGDSAVYLCASSLTGDTFNEQFFGPGTRLTVL.